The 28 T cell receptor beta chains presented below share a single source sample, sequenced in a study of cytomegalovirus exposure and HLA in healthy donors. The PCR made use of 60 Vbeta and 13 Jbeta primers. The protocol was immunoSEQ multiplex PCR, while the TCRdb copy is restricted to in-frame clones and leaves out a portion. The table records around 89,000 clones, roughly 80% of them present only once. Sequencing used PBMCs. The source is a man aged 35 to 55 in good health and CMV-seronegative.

The CDR3 spells CASRLSGGTDTQYF. Here the CDR3 DNA reads TGCGCCAGCAGGCTTAGCGGGGGGACAGATACGCAGTATTTT. This chain uses TRBV5-1 with TRBJ2-3; 10 bases map to TRBD2. The germline V gene encodes CDR1 SGHRS and CDR2 YFSETQ. Trimming took 5 bases from V and 3 from J; bases not matched to a gene: 3. The CDR3 length is 14 residues.

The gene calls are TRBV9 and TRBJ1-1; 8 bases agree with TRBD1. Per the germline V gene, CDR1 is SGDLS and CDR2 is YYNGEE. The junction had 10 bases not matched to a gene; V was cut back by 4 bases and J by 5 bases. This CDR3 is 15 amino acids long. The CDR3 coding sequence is TGTGCCAGCAGCCCTCTTCCAGGGGGCGCGACTGAAGCTTTCTTT. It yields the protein CASSPLPGGATEAFF.

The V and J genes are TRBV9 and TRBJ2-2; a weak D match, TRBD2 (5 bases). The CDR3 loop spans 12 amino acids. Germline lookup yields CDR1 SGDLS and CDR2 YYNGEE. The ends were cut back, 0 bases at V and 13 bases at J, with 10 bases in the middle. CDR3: CASSVVNGLLFF. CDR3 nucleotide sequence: TGTGCCAGCAGCGTAGTAAATGGACTGCTGTTTTTT.

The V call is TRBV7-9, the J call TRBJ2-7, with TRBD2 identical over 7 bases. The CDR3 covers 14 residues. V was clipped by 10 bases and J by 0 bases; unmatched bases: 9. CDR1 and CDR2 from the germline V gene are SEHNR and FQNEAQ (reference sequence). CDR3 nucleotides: TGTGCCATCACAAGCGGGGCCTACTCCTACGAGCAGTACTTC. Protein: CAITSGAYSYEQYF.

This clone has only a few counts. The CDR3 coding sequence is TGTGCCAGCCGGGGGACGGGTGAAAAACTGTTTTTT. Its protein is CASRGTGEKLFF. This chain connects TRBV2 to TRBJ1-4, with TRBD1 as a possible D gene (5 bases). The CDR3 extends over 12 amino acids. V was clipped by 8 bases and J by 7 bases, with 11 bases between them. Germline V gene data show CDR1 as SNHLY and CDR2 as FYNNEI.

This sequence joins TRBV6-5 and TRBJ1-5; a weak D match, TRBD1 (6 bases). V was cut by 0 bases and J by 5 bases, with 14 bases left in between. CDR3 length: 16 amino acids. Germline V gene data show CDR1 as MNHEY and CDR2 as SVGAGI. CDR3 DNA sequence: TGTGCCAGCAGTTACTCGGGGTTGGGGGCTGATCAGCCCCAGCATTTT. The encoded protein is CASSYSGLGADQPQHF.

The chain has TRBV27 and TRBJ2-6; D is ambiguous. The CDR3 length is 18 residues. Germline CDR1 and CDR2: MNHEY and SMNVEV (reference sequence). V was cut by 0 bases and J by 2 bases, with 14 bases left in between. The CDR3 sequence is CASSLSRQLIPGANVLTF. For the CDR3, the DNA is TGTGCCAGCAGTTTATCGAGGCAGCTCATCCCTGGGGCCAACGTCCTGACTTTC. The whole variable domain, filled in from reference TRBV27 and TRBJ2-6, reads EAQVTQNPRYLITVTGKKLTVTCSQNMNHEYMSWYRQDPGLGLRQIYYSMNVEVTDKGDVPEGYKVSRKEKRNFPLILESPSPNQTSLYFCASSLSRQLIPGANVLTFGAGSRLTVL.

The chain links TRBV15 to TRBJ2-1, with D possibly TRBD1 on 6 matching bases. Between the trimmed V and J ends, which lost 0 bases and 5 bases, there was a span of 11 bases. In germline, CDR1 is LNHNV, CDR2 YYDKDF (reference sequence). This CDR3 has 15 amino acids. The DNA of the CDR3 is TGTGCCACCAGCAGAGATCGGCAGGGGCACAATGAGCAGTTCTTC. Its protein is CATSRDRQGHNEQFF. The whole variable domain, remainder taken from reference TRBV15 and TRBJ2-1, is DAMVIQNPRYQVTQFGKPVTLSCSQTLNHNVMYWYQQKSSQAPKLLFHYYDKDFNNEADTPDNFQSRRPNTSFCFLDIRSPGLGDTAMYLCATSRDRQGHNEQFFGPGTRLTVL.

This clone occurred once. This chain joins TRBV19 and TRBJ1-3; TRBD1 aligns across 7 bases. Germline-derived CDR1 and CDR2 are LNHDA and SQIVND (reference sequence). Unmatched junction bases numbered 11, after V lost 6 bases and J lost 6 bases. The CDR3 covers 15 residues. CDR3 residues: CASSRQGDVSNTIYF. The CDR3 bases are TGTGCCAGTAGCCGGCAGGGGGACGTGTCAAACACCATATATTTT.

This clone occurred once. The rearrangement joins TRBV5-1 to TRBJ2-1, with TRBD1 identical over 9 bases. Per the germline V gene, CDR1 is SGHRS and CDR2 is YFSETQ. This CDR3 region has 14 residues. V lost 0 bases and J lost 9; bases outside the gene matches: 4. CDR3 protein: CASSLEGQGSEQFF. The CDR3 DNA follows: TGCGCCAGCAGCTTGGAGGGACAGGGAAGTGAGCAGTTCTTC.

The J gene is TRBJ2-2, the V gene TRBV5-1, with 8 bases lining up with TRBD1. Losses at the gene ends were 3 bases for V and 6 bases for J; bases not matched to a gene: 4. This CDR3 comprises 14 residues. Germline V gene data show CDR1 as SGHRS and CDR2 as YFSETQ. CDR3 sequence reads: CASSWTGSAGELFF. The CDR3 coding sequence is TGCGCCAGCAGCTGGACAGGGTCCGCCGGGGAGCTGTTTTTT. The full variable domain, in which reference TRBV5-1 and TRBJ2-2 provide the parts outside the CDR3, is KAGVTQTPRYLIKTRGQQVTLSCSPISGHRSVSWYQQTPGQGLQFLFEYFSETQRNKGNFPGRFSGRQFSNSRSEMNVSTLELGDSALYLCASSWTGSAGELFFGEGSRLTVL.

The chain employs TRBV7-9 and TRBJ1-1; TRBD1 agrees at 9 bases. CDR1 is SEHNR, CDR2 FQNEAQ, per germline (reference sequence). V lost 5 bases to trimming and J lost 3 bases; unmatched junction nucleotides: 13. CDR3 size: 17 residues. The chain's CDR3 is CASSPNRGPVRDTEAFF. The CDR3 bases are TGTGCCAGCAGCCCCAACAGGGGGCCAGTTAGGGACACTGAAGCTTTCTTT.

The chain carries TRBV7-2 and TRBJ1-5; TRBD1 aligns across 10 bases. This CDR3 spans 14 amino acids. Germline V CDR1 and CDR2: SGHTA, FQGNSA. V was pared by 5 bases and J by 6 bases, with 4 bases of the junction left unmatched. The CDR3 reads CASSGRTGGQPQHF. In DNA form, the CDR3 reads TGTGCCAGCAGCGGTCGGACAGGGGGTCAGCCCCAGCATTTT.

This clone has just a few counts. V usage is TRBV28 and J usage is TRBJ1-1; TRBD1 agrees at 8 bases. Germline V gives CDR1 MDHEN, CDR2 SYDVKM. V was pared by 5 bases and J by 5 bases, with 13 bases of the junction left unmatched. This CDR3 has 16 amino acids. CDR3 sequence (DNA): TGTGCCAGCAGTGAGGTCGGGACAGGCCTTGGGACTGAAGCTTTCTTT. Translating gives CASSEVGTGLGTEAFF.

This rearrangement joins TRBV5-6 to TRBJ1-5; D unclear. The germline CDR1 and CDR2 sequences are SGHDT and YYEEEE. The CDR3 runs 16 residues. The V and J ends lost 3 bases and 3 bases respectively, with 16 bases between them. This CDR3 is CASSSIRSDYNQPQHF. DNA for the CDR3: TGTGCCAGCAGCTCCATCAGGTCGGATTACAATCAGCCCCAGCATTTT.

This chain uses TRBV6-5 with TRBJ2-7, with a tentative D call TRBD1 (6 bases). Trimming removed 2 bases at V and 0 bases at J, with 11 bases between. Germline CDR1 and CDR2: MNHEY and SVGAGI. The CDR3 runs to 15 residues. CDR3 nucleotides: TGTGCCAGCAGTTACACCTGGACAGCCTCCTACGAGCAGTACTTC. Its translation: CASSYTWTASYEQYF.

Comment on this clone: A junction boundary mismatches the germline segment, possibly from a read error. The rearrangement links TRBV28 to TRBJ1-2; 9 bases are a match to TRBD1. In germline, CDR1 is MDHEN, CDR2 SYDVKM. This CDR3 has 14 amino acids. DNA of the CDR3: TGTGCCAGCGGTACGACAGGGGGGATTAGGGGCTACCCCTTC. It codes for CASGTTGGIRGYPF.

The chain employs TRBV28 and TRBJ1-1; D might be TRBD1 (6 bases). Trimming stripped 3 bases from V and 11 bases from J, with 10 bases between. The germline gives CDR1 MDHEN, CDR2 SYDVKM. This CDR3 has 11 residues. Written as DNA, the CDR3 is TGTGCCAGCAGTTTCAGGGGTGCGGCTTTCTTT. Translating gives CASSFRGAAFF. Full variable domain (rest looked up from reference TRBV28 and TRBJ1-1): DVKVTQSSRYLVKRTGEKVFLECVQDMDHENMFWYRQDPGLGLRLIYFSYDVKMKEKGDIPEGYSVSREKKERFSLILESASTNQTSMYLCASSFRGAAFFGQGTRLTVV.

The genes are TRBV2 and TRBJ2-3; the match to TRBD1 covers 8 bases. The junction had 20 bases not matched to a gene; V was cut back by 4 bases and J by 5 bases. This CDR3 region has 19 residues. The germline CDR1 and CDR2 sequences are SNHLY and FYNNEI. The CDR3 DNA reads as TGTGCCAGCAGTGTTCCCCACCCTTCCGGGACAGGTTTTAAAGATACGCAGTATTTT. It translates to CASSVPHPSGTGFKDTQYF. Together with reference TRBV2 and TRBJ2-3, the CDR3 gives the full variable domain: EPEVTQTPSHQVTQMGQEVILRCVPISNHLYFYWYRQILGQKVEFLVSFYNNEISEKSEIFDDQFSVERPDGSNFTLKIRSTKLEDSAMYFCASSVPHPSGTGFKDTQYFGPGTRLTVL.

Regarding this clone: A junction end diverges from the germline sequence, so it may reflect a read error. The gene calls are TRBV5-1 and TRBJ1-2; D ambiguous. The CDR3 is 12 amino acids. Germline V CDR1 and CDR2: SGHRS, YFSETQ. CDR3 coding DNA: TGCGCCAGCAGTTCCGGGGAAGGAGGCTACCCCTTC. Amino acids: CASSSGEGGYPF.

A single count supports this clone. The chain's CDR3 is CASSSPRGGVSTGELFF. DNA of the CDR3: TGTGCCAGCAGCTCCCCTCGGGGGGGCGTAAGCACCGGGGAGCTGTTTTTT. The genes are TRBV7-6 and TRBJ2-2, with 8 bases identical to TRBD2. The CDR3 length is 17 residues. The ends lost 4 bases at V and 4 bases at J; junction bases unmatched: 11. Germline CDR1 SGHVS, CDR2 FNYEAQ.

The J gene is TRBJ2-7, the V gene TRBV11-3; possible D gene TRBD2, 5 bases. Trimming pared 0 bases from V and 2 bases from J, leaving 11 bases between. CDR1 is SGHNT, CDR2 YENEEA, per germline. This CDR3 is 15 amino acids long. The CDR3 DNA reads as TGTGCCAGCAGCTTAGACGGTTCTAGCCCCTACGAGCAGTACTTC. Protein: CASSLDGSSPYEQYF.

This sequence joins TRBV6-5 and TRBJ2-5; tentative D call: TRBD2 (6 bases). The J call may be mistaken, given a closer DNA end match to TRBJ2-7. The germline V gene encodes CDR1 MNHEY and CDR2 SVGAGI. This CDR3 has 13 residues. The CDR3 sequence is CATRESGSYEQYF. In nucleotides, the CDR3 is TGTGCCACCCGGGAGTCAGGTTCCTACGAGCAGTACTTC.

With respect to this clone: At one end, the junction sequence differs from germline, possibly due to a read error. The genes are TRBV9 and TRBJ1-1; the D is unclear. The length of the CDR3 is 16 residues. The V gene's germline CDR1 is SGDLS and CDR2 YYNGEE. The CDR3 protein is CASSVEGRQLDTEVFF. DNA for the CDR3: TGTGCCAGCAGCGTAGAAGGTCGGCAGTTAGACACTGAAGTTTTCTTT.

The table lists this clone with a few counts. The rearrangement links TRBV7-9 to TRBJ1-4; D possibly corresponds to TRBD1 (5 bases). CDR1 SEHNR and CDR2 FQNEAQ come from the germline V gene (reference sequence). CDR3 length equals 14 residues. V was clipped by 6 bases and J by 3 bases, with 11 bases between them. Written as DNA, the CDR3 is TGTGCCAGCAGGCCAGGGTTCTCTAATGAAAAACTGTTTTTT. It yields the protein CASRPGFSNEKLFF.

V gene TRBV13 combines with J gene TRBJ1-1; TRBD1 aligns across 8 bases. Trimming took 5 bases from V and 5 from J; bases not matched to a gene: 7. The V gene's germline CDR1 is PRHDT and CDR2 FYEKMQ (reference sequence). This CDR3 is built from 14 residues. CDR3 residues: CASSIWTGRTEAFF. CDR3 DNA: TGTGCCAGCAGCATATGGACAGGGCGGACTGAAGCTTTCTTT.

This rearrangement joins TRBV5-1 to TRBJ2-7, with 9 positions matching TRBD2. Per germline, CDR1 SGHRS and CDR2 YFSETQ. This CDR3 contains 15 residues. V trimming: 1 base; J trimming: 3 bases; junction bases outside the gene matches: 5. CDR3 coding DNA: TGCGCCAGCAGCTTGATGGCTAGCGGGAACTACGAGCAGTACTTC. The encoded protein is CASSLMASGNYEQYF.

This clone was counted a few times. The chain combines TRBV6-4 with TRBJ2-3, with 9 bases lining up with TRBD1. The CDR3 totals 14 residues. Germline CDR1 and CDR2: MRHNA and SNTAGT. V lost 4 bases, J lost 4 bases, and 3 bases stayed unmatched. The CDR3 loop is CASSGTGGADTQYF. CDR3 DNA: TGTGCCAGCAGTGGAACAGGGGGCGCAGATACGCAGTATTTT.